The clone carrying this TCR beta chain showed up many times. The source of the sample is a study of breast tumors, draining lymph nodes, adjacent tissues. Samples came from axillary lymph nodes draining the breast cancer. TCRdb re-analysed the multiplex PCR reads in MiXCR, keeping a single row per CDR3 protein. The repertoire includes about 230,000 distinct CDR3 sequences, about 30% of them detected once, and 1.4% sits in the top ten. This CDR3 is built from 14 residues. CDR1 is LNHNV and CDR2 is YYDKDF in the germline V gene (reference sequence). V was pared by 0 bases and J by 8 bases, with 11 bases between.

The chain uses TRBV15 and TRBJ2-1, with D possibly matching TRBD2 (5 bases). This TCR was sampled from a female donor with breast cancer. Some clones in this sample may be carry-over from other donors' samples. The sample taken for sequencing was axillary lymph node tissue. Here the CDR3 DNA reads TGTGCCACCAGCAGAGATACCCTGAGGGATGAGCAGTTCTTC. This sequence encodes CATSRDTLRDEQFF.